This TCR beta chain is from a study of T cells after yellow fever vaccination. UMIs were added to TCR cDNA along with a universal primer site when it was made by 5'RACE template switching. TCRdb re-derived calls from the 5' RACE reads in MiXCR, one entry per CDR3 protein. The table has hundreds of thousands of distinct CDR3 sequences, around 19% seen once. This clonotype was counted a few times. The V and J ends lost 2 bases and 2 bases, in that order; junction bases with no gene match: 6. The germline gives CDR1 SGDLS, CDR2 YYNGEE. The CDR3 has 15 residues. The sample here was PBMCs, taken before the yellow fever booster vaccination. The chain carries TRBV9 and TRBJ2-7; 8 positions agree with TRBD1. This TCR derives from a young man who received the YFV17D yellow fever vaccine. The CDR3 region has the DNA TGTGCCAGCAGCGTTAGACAGGGGCCGCCCTACGAGCAGTACTTC. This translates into CASSVRQGPPYEQYF.